This T cell receptor (beta chain) was sequenced during a study of blood T cell repertoires in COVID-19. At the level of the study: Samples came from the United States, Italy and Spain, spanning acute and convalescent COVID-19. PBMCs, B-cell-depleted T cells, or T cells were the source of the cDNA or gDNA that made up the material.

As processed by the authors: Amplifying reference gene primers gave estimates of nucleated cell counts. Only in-frame clones appear in the TCRdb table, and some are missing; sequencing was by immunoSEQ multiplex PCR. V, J and clone size were drawn from that table, and D and trimming were deduced from the DNA. The profile covers about 160,000 clones, with roughly 85% appearing a single time and 1.1% taken by the ten largest. Deletions cut 5 bases from V and 8 bases from J, with 18 bases between. Germline values: CDR1 LNHNV, CDR2 YYDKDF (reference sequence). The length of the CDR3 is 15 residues. V usage is TRBV15 and J usage is TRBJ1-4; D possibly corresponds to TRBD1 (5 bases). The sequence derives from a man in his forties with acute or convalescent COVID-19. Sequencing was done on a sample of peripheral blood. This chain's CDR3 is CATSANGQGAEKLFF. The CDR3 bases are TGTGCCACCAGCGCTAATGGGCAGGGCGCCGAAAAACTGTTTTTT.